The 15 T cell receptor beta chains presented below share a single source sample, sequenced in a study of cytomegalovirus exposure and HLA in healthy donors. Primers: 60 Vbeta forward and 13 Jbeta reverse. The assay was immunoSEQ multiplex PCR, and TCRdb's table has in-frame clones only and misses some. This table holds 210,000 or so clones, over 65% found once. The sequencing input was PBMCs. All receptors derive from a man in his forties in good health and CMV-seronegative.

The rearrangement links TRBV9 to TRBJ2-1; TRBD2 is a possible D gene (6 bases). Per germline, CDR1 SGDLS and CDR2 YYNGEE. V shed 3 bases and J shed 10 bases, with 11 bases lying between them. This CDR3 contains 12 residues. This CDR3 is CASSGDFLEQFF. The CDR3 nucleotides read TGTGCCAGCAGCGGGGACTTTCTCGAGCAGTTCTTC.

This clone was detected a few times. This chain joins TRBV11-3 and TRBJ2-1; 7 bases match TRBD2. Germline-derived CDR1 and CDR2 are SGHNT and YENEEA. The CDR3 sequence is 20 residues long. Germline trimming cut 4 bases from V and 0 bases from J; bases unmatched to any gene: 18. The CDR3 sequence: CASSSQGGTNVNCSYNEQFF. Written as DNA, the CDR3 is TGTGCCAGCAGCTCCCAGGGAGGGACGAACGTCAACTGCTCCTACAATGAGCAGTTCTTC.

Comments on this clone: Distinct nucleotide sequences in the sample also encode this CDR3. CDR3 nucleotides: TGTGCCAGCAGTGAAACCGGGGATAGGTACACTGAAGCTTTCTTT. Its protein is CASSETGDRYTEAFF. The genes are TRBV25-1 and TRBJ1-1; D is uncertain. The germline CDR1 and CDR2 sequences are MGHDK and SYGVNS. The CDR3 has 15 amino acids. Trimming removed 2 bases from V and 3 bases from J, with 13 bases in between.

This chain joins TRBV27 and TRBJ2-1; 16 bases match TRBD2. Germline V gene sequence: CDR1 MNHEY, CDR2 SMNVEV (reference sequence). This CDR3 has 18 residues. Trimming removed 4 bases from V and 7 bases from J; junction bases left unmatched: 10. CDR3 protein: CASSSFPGLAGGPNEQFF. CDR3 nucleotide sequence: TGTGCCAGCAGTTCCTTCCCGGGACTAGCGGGAGGGCCTAATGAGCAGTTCTTC.

The chain has TRBV7-7 and TRBJ2-2; TRBD2 agrees at 10 bases. The V and J ends lost 1 base and 2 bases, in that order; junction bases with no gene match: 7. The CDR3 covers 18 residues. Germline lookup yields CDR1 SSHAT and CDR2 FNYEAQ (reference sequence). In DNA form, the CDR3 reads TGTGCCAGCAGCTTAGAACTAGCGGGGTTGATAAACACCGGGGAGCTGTTTTTT. Translating it yields CASSLELAGLINTGELFF.

This clone has only one observation. The chain links TRBV4-2 to TRBJ2-7; 7 bases line up with TRBD1. The CDR3 consists of 15 residues. Trimming cost V 4 bases and J 6 bases; bases outside gene matches: 12. CDR1 is LGHNA and CDR2 is YNFKEQ in the germline V gene. This chain's CDR3 is CASSPYDRAEIEQYF. The CDR3, as DNA: TGTGCCAGCAGCCCCTACGACAGGGCTGAAATCGAGCAGTACTTC.

This clone was picked up a small number of times. The CDR3 is CASTMEGAGTGELFF. CDR3 bases: TGTGCCAGCACTATGGAGGGGGCGGGCACCGGGGAGCTGTTTTTT. The chain has TRBV2 and TRBJ2-2; D might be TRBD1 (7 bases). Per germline, CDR1 SNHLY and CDR2 FYNNEI. The CDR3 has 15 residues. V was cut by 7 bases and J by 4 bases, with 16 bases left in between.

The chain has TRBV27 and TRBJ2-7, with 12 positions matching TRBD2. Germline assignment: CDR1 MNHEY and CDR2 SMNVEV (reference sequence). The CDR3 runs 16 residues. V shed 10 bases and J 12 bases; nucleotides not matched to a gene: 22. The CDR3 spells CANAPTGTSGPYGGYF. CDR3 bases: TGTGCCAACGCACCCACCGGGACTAGCGGGCCCTACGGGGGGTACTTC.

The chain uses TRBV2 and TRBJ2-2, with a weak D call TRBD2 (7 bases). Per the germline V gene, CDR1 is SNHLY and CDR2 is FYNNEI. Trimming left V 6 bases short and J 6 bases short, with 11 bases between. CDR3 length: 13 residues. CDR3 protein: CASRVGGPGELFF. CDR3 DNA sequence: TGTGCCAGCAGAGTCGGGGGGCCCGGGGAGCTGTTTTTT. Full variable domain (rest looked up from reference TRBV2 and TRBJ2-2): EPEVTQTPSHQVTQMGQEVILRCVPISNHLYFYWYRQILGQKVEFLVSFYNNEISEKSEIFDDQFSVERPDGSNFTLKIRSTKLEDSAMYFCASRVGGPGELFFGEGSRLTVL.

This clone occurred a few times. V is TRBV9 and J is TRBJ1-2; 7 nucleotides agree with TRBD1. The V segment lost 4 bases and the J segment 6 bases; nucleotides outside the gene matches: 15. Germline V gene lookup returns CDR1 SGDLS and CDR2 YYNGEE. CDR3 length equals 16 residues. CDR3 coding DNA: TGTGCCAGCAGCCCGTATATAGACGGGCAGGGGGATGGCTACACCTTC. Its protein product is CASSPYIDGQGDGYTF.

This rearrangement joins TRBV5-1 to TRBJ2-3, with 7 bases matching TRBD2. Looked up from germline, CDR1 is SGHRS and CDR2 is YFSETQ. The CDR3 runs 15 residues. The junction had 4 bases not matched to a gene; V was cut back by 3 bases and J by 0 bases. DNA of the CDR3: TGCGCCAGCAGCTATCTTAGCGGGAGCACAGATACGCAGTATTTT. Its translation is CASSYLSGSTDTQYF.

The chain links TRBV2 to TRBJ1-1; no definite D call. The CDR3 has 13 amino acids. Germline-derived CDR1 and CDR2 are SNHLY and FYNNEI. With 6 bases removed from V and 1 base from J, the gap between germline ends came to 9 bases. Written as DNA, the CDR3 is TGTGCCAGCAGGCAGGAGGGGAACACTGAAGCTTTCTTT. Translated: CASRQEGNTEAFF.

A remark on this clone: The same CDR3 arises from other DNA sequences in this sample as well. The gene calls are TRBV19 and TRBJ1-2, with TRBD1 identical over 8 bases. The germline V gene has CDR1 LNHDA and CDR2 SQIVND (reference sequence). This CDR3 is built from 14 residues. V trimming: 5 bases; J trimming: 5 bases; junction bases outside the gene matches: 7. CDR3 loop: CASSPRQGSYGYTF. In DNA form, the CDR3 reads TGTGCCAGTAGTCCCCGACAGGGGTCTTATGGCTACACCTTC.

The V and J genes are TRBV25-1 and TRBJ2-2, with 10 bases aligning to TRBD2. The CDR3 is 16 residues long. J gave up 6 bases and V 5 bases, and 9 bases lay outside the gene matches. Germline values: CDR1 MGHDK, CDR2 SYGVNS. The CDR3 region has the DNA TGTGCCAGCAGTCCTCTTCAGCGGGAGGGCCCCGGGGAGCTGTTTTTT. This gives the protein CASSPLQREGPGELFF.

The rearrangement uses TRBV21-1 and TRBJ1-5; TRBD1 is the table's D call, not checked against the DNA. TRBV21-1 is assigned pseudogene status. This CDR3 comprises 17 residues. CDR3 DNA: TGTGCCAGCAGCGCATCATGGCCCAGGGGGCATTCAGAAGCCCAGCATTTT. Protein sequence: CASSASWPRGHSEAQHF.